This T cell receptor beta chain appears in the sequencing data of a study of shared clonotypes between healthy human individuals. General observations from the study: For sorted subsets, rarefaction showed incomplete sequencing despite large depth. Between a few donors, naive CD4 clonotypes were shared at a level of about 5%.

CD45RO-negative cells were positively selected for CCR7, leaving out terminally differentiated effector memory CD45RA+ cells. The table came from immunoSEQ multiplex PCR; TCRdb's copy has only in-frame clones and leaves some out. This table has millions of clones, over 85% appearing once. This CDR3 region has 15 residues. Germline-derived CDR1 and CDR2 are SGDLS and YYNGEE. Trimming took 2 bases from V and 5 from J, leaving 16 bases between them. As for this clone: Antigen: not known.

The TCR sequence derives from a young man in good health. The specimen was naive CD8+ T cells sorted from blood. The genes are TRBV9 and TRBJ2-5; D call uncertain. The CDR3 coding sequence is TGTGCCAGCAGCGTTGTGGGCAGTTCGAGGGAGACCCAGTACTTC. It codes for CASSVVGSSRETQYF.